This T cell receptor (beta chain) was found in a study of T cell repertoires in cytomegalovirus infection. Background on the study: CMV epitopes, recently identified HLA-C-restricted and well-studied HLA-B-restricted, were used. Study-level points and caveats: Clonotypes of TCR beta that were HLA-C-restricted and CMV-specific dominated the ex vivo response.

Germline CDR1 and CDR2: SNHLY and FYNNEI. After removal of 1 base from V and 8 bases from J, the junction contained 7 bases not matched to a gene. The CDR3 contains 16 residues. TCRdb used MiXCR to reprocess the reads, holding one entry per CDR3 protein. The profile shows under 200,000 distinct CDR3 sequences, 20% to 25% of them singletons. Comment on this clonotype: Antigen unknown.

This chain uses TRBV2 with TRBJ2-1; TRBD1 matches at 11 bases. The sequencing used CD8+ T cells from cultured PBMCs, collected from culture after CMV antigen stimulation. The clonotype was recovered from a human donor in good health (CMV status not recorded). Some clones in this sample may be carry-over from other donors' samples. The CDR3 DNA follows: TGTGCCAGCAGTGAAGAGGACAGGGGGCGCGGGGATGAGCAGTTCTTC. As protein: CASSEEDRGRGDEQFF.